Shown below are 26 T cell receptor beta chains from a single sample sequenced in a study of blood T cell repertoires in COVID-19. Generated by immunoSEQ multiplex PCR, the TCRdb table keeps only in-frame clones and is missing some. The sample yields about 410,000 clones, over 75% seen once. Sequencing was performed on peripheral blood. These TCRs come from a woman in her 40s with COVID-19, enrolled during active disease.

V is TRBV5-1 and J is TRBJ1-4; D might be TRBD1 (5 bases). V was cut by 4 bases and J by 3 bases, with 16 bases left in between. Germline assignment: CDR1 SGHRS and CDR2 YFSETQ. The CDR3 covers 16 residues. The CDR3 region has the DNA TGCGCCAGCAGCCAATACTTGACAGATCCTAATGAAAAACTGTTTTTT. The encoded protein is CASSQYLTDPNEKLFF. The whole variable domain, remainder taken from reference TRBV5-1 and TRBJ1-4, is KAGVTQTPRYLIKTRGQQVTLSCSPISGHRSVSWYQQTPGQGLQFLFEYFSETQRNKGNFPGRFSGRQFSNSRSEMNVSTLELGDSALYLCASSQYLTDPNEKLFFGSGTQLSVL.

The CDR3 coding sequence is TGTGCCACCAGCAGAGAAGGGGTACTCCCCGAGCAGTTCTTC. Translation gives CATSREGVLPEQFF. The chain recombines TRBV15 with TRBJ2-1, with D possibly matching TRBD1 (5 bases). Trimming removed 0 bases from V and 10 bases from J, with 13 bases in between. Germline V gives CDR1 LNHNV, CDR2 YYDKDF (reference sequence). The CDR3 consists of 14 residues. The full variable domain, completed using reference TRBV15 and TRBJ2-1, is DAMVIQNPRYQVTQFGKPVTLSCSQTLNHNVMYWYQQKSSQAPKLLFHYYDKDFNNEADTPDNFQSRRPNTSFCFLDIRSPGLGDTAMYLCATSREGVLPEQFFGPGTRLTVL.

The chain recombines TRBV27 with TRBJ2-6, with D perhaps TRBD2 (7 bases). The CDR3 spans 18 residues. V lost 5 bases, J lost 1 base, and 18 bases lay in between. CDR1 MNHEY and CDR2 SMNVEV come from the germline V gene (reference sequence). CDR3 nucleotides: TGTGCCAGCAGTCCCTCCCGGGGGGCCGCATCTGGGGCCAACGTCCTGACTTTC. This sequence encodes CASSPSRGAASGANVLTF. Filled out from reference TRBV27 and TRBJ2-6, the complete variable domain reads EAQVTQNPRYLITVTGKKLTVTCSQNMNHEYMSWYRQDPGLGLRQIYYSMNVEVTDKGDVPEGYKVSRKEKRNFPLILESPSPNQTSLYFCASSPSRGAASGANVLTFGAGSRLTVL.

The rearrangement joins TRBV6-5 to TRBJ1-1; D ambiguous. Germline V gene lookup returns CDR1 MNHEY and CDR2 SVGAGI. The CDR3 loop spans 12 amino acids. V was cut by 8 bases and J by 3 bases, with 10 bases left in between. The CDR3 DNA reads TGTGCCAGCTGTACAGATTACACTGAAGCTTTCTTT. Its translation: CASCTDYTEAFF.

This clone was seen more than once but under ten times. The chain employs TRBV4-1 and TRBJ1-5; D is ambiguous. The CDR3 loop spans 16 amino acids. Trimming stripped 0 bases from V and 1 base from J, with 10 bases between. Germline lookup yields CDR1 MGHRA and CDR2 YSYEKL. CDR3 sequence: CASSQDAGGSNQPQHF. The CDR3 DNA follows: TGCGCCAGCAGCCAAGATGCCGGAGGGAGCAATCAGCCCCAGCATTTT.

The chain joins TRBV6-6 to TRBJ1-2; 8 bases align to TRBD1. Germline V gene lookup returns CDR1 MNHNY and CDR2 SVGAGI (reference sequence). This CDR3 has 15 residues. The V segment lost 6 bases and the J segment 1 base; nucleotides outside the gene matches: 7. CDR3 in amino acids: CASRQGAPFNYGYTF. The DNA of the CDR3 is TGTGCCAGCAGGCAGGGGGCACCCTTTAACTATGGCTACACCTTC.

J is TRBJ1-5 and V is TRBV6-2 or TRBV6-3; D not resolved. CDR1 is MNHEY and CDR2 is SVGEGT in the germline V gene. The length of the CDR3 is 13 residues. V gave up 6 bases and J gave up 3 bases, with 9 bases separating them. CDR3 DNA: TGTGCCAGCAGCACCCCGGTCAATCAGCCCCAGCATTTT. It translates to CASSTPVNQPQHF.

The chain links TRBV6-2 or TRBV6-3 to TRBJ2-1; D possibly corresponds to TRBD1 (6 bases). Trimming pared 4 bases from V and 3 bases from J, leaving 7 bases between. This CDR3 comprises 13 residues. Germline V lookup: CDR1 MNHEY, CDR2 SVGEGT. Here the CDR3 DNA reads TGTGCCAGCAGTTCGGACAGCTACAATGAGCAGTTCTTC. This encodes CASSSDSYNEQFF.

This rearrangement joins TRBV7-9 to TRBJ2-4; D is possibly TRBD2 (5 bases). Trimming cost V 1 base and J 0 bases, with 13 bases left between them. The germline CDR1 and CDR2 sequences are SEHNR and FQNEAQ (reference sequence). The CDR3 sequence is 17 residues long. Here the CDR3 reads CASSLVFRGIAKNIQYF. The DNA for the CDR3 is TGTGCCAGCAGCTTAGTATTCAGAGGGATAGCCAAAAACATTCAGTACTTC.

This clone was counted a single time. The rearrangement links TRBV7-9 to TRBJ1-6; possible D gene TRBD1, 6 bases. This CDR3 region has 16 residues. V was clipped by 5 bases and J by 9 bases, with 20 bases between them. The germline gives CDR1 SEHNR, CDR2 FQNEAQ (reference sequence). The CDR3 spells CASSARSGTNGSPLHF. The CDR3 nucleotides are TGTGCCAGCAGCGCCCGATCCGGGACAAATGGTTCACCCCTCCACTTT.

The gene calls are TRBV5-1 and TRBJ2-7; 9 positions agree with TRBD1. The CDR3 runs 14 residues. The germline V gene has CDR1 SGHRS and CDR2 YFSETQ. With 6 bases clipped from V and 6 bases from J, the junction kept 10 bases outside the gene matches. The CDR3 DNA reads as TGCGCCAGCACCCGGGACAGGGCCCCTAGCGAGCAGTACTTC. This gives the protein CASTRDRAPSEQYF.

On this clone: Other nucleotide sequences in the sample specify the same CDR3. The genes are TRBV28 and TRBJ2-3; D unclear. Trimming removed 8 bases at V and 0 bases at J, with 6 bases between. The CDR3 runs 12 residues. The germline V gene has CDR1 MDHEN and CDR2 SYDVKM. CDR3 coding DNA: TGTGCCAGCCGCAGTAGCACAGATACGCAGTATTTT. It translates to CASRSSTDTQYF.

The chain is built from TRBV19 and TRBJ1-2; D unresolved. V lost 0 bases, J lost 4 bases, and 15 bases lay in between. Per germline, CDR1 LNHDA and CDR2 SQIVND (reference sequence). The CDR3 has 16 amino acids. The CDR3: CASSIDPGPKAYGYTF. The DNA of the CDR3 is TGTGCCAGTAGTATAGACCCGGGTCCGAAGGCCTATGGCTACACCTTC.

The CDR3 sequence is CASSLIGGNTEAFF. CDR3 nucleotides: TGTGCCAGCAGCTTAATAGGCGGAAACACTGAAGCTTTCTTT. The V call is TRBV7-2, the J call TRBJ1-1; D remains ambiguous. This CDR3 has 14 amino acids. Deletions cut 2 bases from V and 2 bases from J, with 9 bases between. Germline lookup yields CDR1 SGHTA and CDR2 FQGNSA.

V and J are TRBV7-2 and TRBJ2-3, with TRBD2 identical over 12 bases. This CDR3 is 18 amino acids long. V trimming: 1 base; J trimming: 8 bases; junction bases outside the gene matches: 13. CDR1 SGHTA and CDR2 FQGNSA come from the germline V gene. The chain's CDR3 is CASSLVGPGLAGAGTQYF. In DNA form, the CDR3 reads TGTGCCAGCAGCTTAGTGGGTCCGGGACTAGCGGGCGCCGGTACGCAGTATTTT.

CDR3 coding DNA: TGTGCCAGCTCACCACTGCGGACAGGGATACACACTGAAGCTTTCTTT. Its protein product is CASSPLRTGIHTEAFF. The chain links TRBV18 to TRBJ1-1; TRBD1 matches 8 bases. Germline values: CDR1 KGHSH, CDR2 LQKENI. The CDR3 extends over 16 amino acids. Trimming cost V 1 base and J 3 bases; bases outside gene matches: 7.

The CDR3 sequence is CASSPGGSNTEAFF. The CDR3 DNA follows: TGTGCCAGCAGCCCTGGGGGGTCGAACACTGAAGCTTTCTTT. The V and J genes are TRBV28 and TRBJ1-1; possibly TRBD1 for D (5 bases). Trimming stripped 6 bases from V and 1 base from J, with 12 bases between. Germline V CDR1 and CDR2: MDHEN, SYDVKM. The CDR3 sequence is 14 residues long. Full variable domain (missing parts from reference TRBV28 and TRBJ1-1): DVKVTQSSRYLVKRTGEKVFLECVQDMDHENMFWYRQDPGLGLRLIYFSYDVKMKEKGDIPEGYSVSREKKERFSLILESASTNQTSMYLCASSPGGSNTEAFFGQGTRLTVV.

The chain employs TRBV7-3 and TRBJ1-4; 7 positions match TRBD1. This CDR3 comprises 13 residues. J was trimmed by 8 bases and V by 5 bases; bases with no gene match: 5. Germline CDR1 is SGHTA and CDR2 is FQGTGA. CDR3 sequence reads: CASSKGAGEKLFF. CDR3 DNA sequence: TGTGCCAGCAGCAAGGGGGCAGGGGAAAAACTGTTTTTT.

Details on this clone: The same CDR3 also results from other DNA sequences found in this sample. The V gene is TRBV29-1, the J gene TRBJ1-2, with D perhaps matching TRBD1 (6 bases). The CDR3 extends over 12 amino acids. From germline, CDR1 is SQVTM and CDR2 ANQGSEA. Trimming shortened V by 4 bases and J by 4 bases, and 10 bases separated the two germline ends. The CDR3 reads CSVAGGGYGYTF. CDR3 in DNA: TGCAGCGTTGCGGGGGGCGGCTATGGCTACACCTTC.

The CDR3 reads CASSFHQDQPQHF. CDR3 sequence (DNA): TGTGCCAGCAGCTTTCATCAGGATCAGCCCCAGCATTTT. The chain joins TRBV7-2 to TRBJ1-5; no definite D call. V was clipped by 3 bases and J by 5 bases, with 8 bases between them. The CDR3 runs 13 residues. CDR1 and CDR2 (germline): SGHTA, FQGNSA.

This clone was picked up one time. The chain has TRBV12-3 or TRBV12-4 and TRBJ1-6; unclear D gene. This CDR3 spans 12 amino acids. The V end was cut by 7 bases, the J end by 7 bases, with 8 bases between. As DNA, the CDR3 is TGTGCCAGCAAACCGGGGAATTCACCCCTCCACTTT. As protein: CASKPGNSPLHF.

The rearrangement links TRBV6-1 to TRBJ1-1, with D perhaps matching TRBD1 (6 bases). The CDR3 covers 14 residues. Trimming shortened V by 2 bases and J by 1 base, and 8 bases separated the two germline ends. The germline V gene encodes CDR1 MNHNS and CDR2 SASEGT. The DNA for the CDR3 is TGTGCCAGCAGTGAACCAGGGGAGAACACTGAAGCTTTCTTT. Encoded protein: CASSEPGENTEAFF.

The chain couples TRBV9 to TRBJ2-5; 8 bases map to TRBD1. This CDR3 region has 15 residues. V lost 3 bases, J lost 1 base, and 5 bases stayed unmatched. Looked up from germline, CDR1 is SGDLS and CDR2 is YYNGEE. CDR3 DNA sequence: TGTGCCAGCAGCGGCGGACAGGGCCGCCAAGAGACCCAGTACTTC. Amino acid sequence: CASSGGQGRQETQYF.

The chain has TRBV28 and TRBJ2-1; D might be TRBD1 (5 bases). The V end lost 7 bases, the J end lost 0 bases, and 10 bases lay between the germline ends. CDR1 is MDHEN and CDR2 is SYDVKM in the germline V gene. CDR3 length: 14 amino acids. The DNA for the CDR3 is TGTGCCAGCACTGTTCAGGGCTCCTACAATGAGCAGTTCTTC. Its protein product is CASTVQGSYNEQFF.

The chain recombines TRBV29-1 with TRBJ2-7; D is possibly TRBD2 (5 bases). Germline V gene sequence: CDR1 SQVTM, CDR2 ANQGSEA. With 4 bases removed from V and 4 bases from J, the gap between germline ends came to 11 bases. The CDR3 spans 12 residues. The CDR3 DNA follows: TGCAGCGTTGGGTGGGAGAGATACGAGCAGTACTTC. Its translation is CSVGWERYEQYF.

The rearrangement links TRBV19 to TRBJ2-1; tentative D call: TRBD2 (6 bases). CDR3 length: 15 residues. CDR1 LNHDA and CDR2 SQIVND come from the germline V gene (reference sequence). V was trimmed by 3 bases and J by 6 bases, leaving 15 bases between them. Here the CDR3 reads CASSIRPRDSNEQFF. The CDR3 nucleotides read TGTGCCAGTAGTATTAGGCCCCGGGACTCCAATGAGCAGTTCTTC.